The 31 T cell receptor beta chains presented below share a single source sample, sequenced in a study of shared clonotypes between healthy human individuals. Using immunoSEQ multiplex PCR, the repertoire was profiled, and TCRdb retains in-frame clones only, with some absent. Among 2.3 million or so clones listed, approximately 95% were seen once. Material: naive CD4+ T cells from PBMCs. Subset here: CD45RA+ positively selected. The receptors come from a man younger than 35 in good health. Some clones in this sample may be carry-over from other donors' samples.

This clone was seen a single time. The chain combines TRBV5-1 with TRBJ2-2; TRBD1 aligns across 11 bases. The V gene's germline CDR1 is SGHRS and CDR2 YFSETQ. V lost 7 bases and J lost 7; bases outside the gene matches: 6. The CDR3 has 14 amino acids. The CDR3 sequence is CASRRTGGFGELFF. CDR3 bases: TGCGCCAGCCGCCGGACAGGGGGCTTCGGGGAGCTGTTTTTT.

The chain uses TRBV6-6 and TRBJ1-1, with 10 bases lining up with TRBD1. This CDR3 spans 16 amino acids. The junction had 12 bases not matched to a gene; V was cut back by 7 bases and J by 4 bases. Germline V lookup: CDR1 MNHNY, CDR2 SVGAGI (reference sequence). DNA of the CDR3: TGTGCCAGCAACAAAGGTGGACAGGGGGGCAGCACTGAAGCTTTCTTT. This encodes CASNKGGQGGSTEAFF.

The J gene is TRBJ2-7, the V gene TRBV28, with 8 bases matching TRBD2. This CDR3 is built from 13 residues. CDR1 is MDHEN, CDR2 SYDVKM, per germline. Trimming at V came to 8 bases and at J to 3 bases, leaving 6 bases not matched to a gene. This CDR3 reads CASGGTRVYEQYF. In DNA, the CDR3 is TGTGCCAGCGGTGGGACTAGGGTCTACGAGCAGTACTTC.

The chain is built from TRBV6-1 and TRBJ1-2; 8 bases fit TRBD1. This CDR3 contains 14 residues. V trimming: 1 base; J trimming: 6 bases; junction bases outside the gene matches: 4. Germline V gives CDR1 MNHNS, CDR2 SASEGT. The CDR3 here is CASSEGATGDGYTF. In DNA, the CDR3 is TGTGCCAGCAGTGAAGGGGCGACAGGGGATGGCTACACCTTC.

The chain recombines TRBV13 with TRBJ2-3, with D perhaps matching TRBD1 or TRBD2 (5 bases each). The CDR3 contains 14 residues. CDR1 is PRHDT and CDR2 is FYEKMQ in the germline V gene (reference sequence). V dropped 1 base and J dropped 4 bases, with 9 bases sitting between them. The CDR3 region is CASSLVGVADTQYF. The CDR3 DNA reads as TGTGCCAGCAGCTTAGTGGGGGTTGCAGATACGCAGTATTTT. The variable domain in full, with the rest retrieved from reference TRBV13 and TRBJ2-3, is AAGVIQSPRHLIKEKRETATLKCYPIPRHDTVYWYQQGPGQDPQFLISFYEKMQSDKGSIPDRFSAQQFSDYHSELNMSSLELGDSALYFCASSLVGVADTQYFGPGTRLTVL.

The V gene is TRBV6-5, the J gene TRBJ2-3, with D maybe TRBD2 (5 bases). The germline gives CDR1 MNHEY, CDR2 SVGAGI. The CDR3 has 13 residues. With 2 bases removed from V and 5 bases from J, the gap between germline ends came to 8 bases. Here the CDR3 reads CASSYPGGDTQYF. In DNA, the CDR3 is TGTGCCAGCAGTTACCCCGGAGGAGATACGCAGTATTTT.

The chain uses TRBV25-1 and TRBJ1-4, with D hard to call. Trimming took 4 bases from V and 8 from J, leaving 11 bases between them. The V gene's germline CDR1 is MGHDK and CDR2 SYGVNS. The CDR3 contains 13 residues. The CDR3 here is CASSGGLWEKLFF. In nucleotides, the CDR3 is TGTGCCAGCAGTGGCGGACTTTGGGAAAAACTGTTTTTT.

The chain links TRBV7-9 to TRBJ2-7; D might be TRBD1 (6 bases). Germline values: CDR1 SEHNR, CDR2 FQNEAQ (reference sequence). V was cut by 5 bases and J by 3 bases, with 14 bases left in between. CDR3 length: 14 residues. The CDR3 nucleotides are TGTGCCAGCAGCCCCGGACAGACGTACTACGAGCAGTACTTC. It encodes CASSPGQTYYEQYF.

The chain employs TRBV18 and TRBJ2-2; 11 bases align to TRBD2. Germline assignment: CDR1 KGHSH and CDR2 LQKENI. The CDR3 has 17 amino acids. V shed 2 bases and J 5 bases; nucleotides not matched to a gene: 7. CDR3 amino acids: CASSPKLAGVGTGELFF. The CDR3, as DNA: TGTGCCAGCTCACCAAAACTAGCGGGAGTCGGAACCGGGGAGCTGTTTTTT.

This clone was seen once. The chain uses TRBV5-5 and TRBJ2-1; possible D gene TRBD1, 5 bases. Trimming took off 4 bases at V and 8 bases at J, with 13 bases between the two ends. This CDR3 spans 13 amino acids. Looked up from germline, CDR1 is SGHKS and CDR2 is YYEKEE (reference sequence). CDR3 in DNA: TGTGCCAGCAGCCGAACAGGATTTGATGAGCAGTTCTTC. It is translated as CASSRTGFDEQFF.

This chain uses TRBV5-6 with TRBJ2-5; 7 nucleotides match TRBD1. V shed 0 bases and J 5 bases; nucleotides not matched to a gene: 4. This CDR3 comprises 14 residues. CDR1 is SGHDT and CDR2 is YYEEEE in the germline V gene. The CDR3 bases are TGTGCCAGCAGCTTGGCCCAGGGGGAGGAGACCCAGTACTTC. This gives the protein CASSLAQGEETQYF.

The chain has TRBV6-6 and TRBJ2-1; the D gene is possibly TRBD2 (6 bases). Trimming pared 5 bases from V and 4 bases from J, leaving 15 bases between. Per germline, CDR1 MNHNY and CDR2 SVGAGI (reference sequence). The CDR3 sequence is 15 residues long. This CDR3 reads CASSHPGTVYNEQFF. CDR3 coding DNA: TGTGCCAGCAGTCACCCCGGGACTGTATACAATGAGCAGTTCTTC.

This clone was seen once. The same CDR3 can be traced to other DNA sequences in this sample. The rearrangement links TRBV10-1 to TRBJ1-1; D call uncertain. V was cut by 0 bases and J by 1 base, with 6 bases left in between. Germline V CDR1 and CDR2: WNHNN, SYGVQD (reference sequence). CDR3 length equals 14 residues. CDR3 in DNA: TGCGCCAGCAGTGAGTCGGCCGGGAACACTGAAGCTTTCTTT. As protein: CASSESAGNTEAFF.

The chain recombines TRBV28 with TRBJ2-3; unclear D gene. V gave up 3 bases and J gave up 14 bases, with 12 bases separating them. The V gene's germline CDR1 is MDHEN and CDR2 SYDVKM. The CDR3 sequence is 11 residues long. The CDR3: CASSFNLGWYF. DNA for the CDR3: TGTGCCAGCAGTTTTAACCTGGGGTGGTATTTT.

The rearrangement links TRBV6-6 to TRBJ2-3; TRBD2 aligns across 8 bases. Losses at the gene ends were 7 bases for V and 5 bases for J; bases not matched to a gene: 14. The CDR3 length is 16 residues. Per germline, CDR1 MNHNY and CDR2 SVGAGI (reference sequence). This chain's CDR3 is CASTLSAGGLRDTQYF. The CDR3 bases are TGTGCCAGCACCTTATCCGCGGGAGGCCTGAGAGATACGCAGTATTTT.

The V gene is TRBV7-3, the J gene TRBJ2-1, with D uncertain. CDR3 length equals 13 residues. CDR1 and CDR2 (germline): SGHTA, FQGTGA. The germline V and J ends were trimmed by 1 base and 5 bases, with 6 bases remaining between them. CDR3 amino acids: CASSLIGNNEQFF. DNA of the CDR3: TGTGCCAGCAGCTTAATCGGTAACAATGAGCAGTTCTTC.

The chain joins TRBV5-1 to TRBJ2-5; the D call may be TRBD1 or TRBD2 (6 bases each). The CDR3 is made up of 13 amino acids. V was pared by 4 bases and J by 5 bases, with 12 bases between. Germline CDR1 SGHRS, CDR2 YFSETQ. The CDR3 is CASSKGGRETQYF. In DNA form, the CDR3 reads TGCGCCAGCAGCAAGGGGGGCAGGGAGACCCAGTACTTC.

The CDR3 nucleotides read TGTGCCAGCAGTTACGGAGGGGGCGGGAGGGCTTTCTTT. Its protein product is CASSYGGGGRAFF. The chain joins TRBV6-5 to TRBJ1-1; 7 positions match TRBD1. CDR1 MNHEY and CDR2 SVGAGI come from the germline V gene. Trimming at V came to 2 bases and at J to 11 bases, leaving 8 bases not matched to a gene. The CDR3 runs 13 residues.

A word on this clone: Other DNA sequences of this sample code for an identical CDR3. The chain carries TRBV5-1 and TRBJ2-2, with 8 bases matching TRBD2. Unmatched junction bases numbered 2, after V lost 2 bases and J lost 2 bases. The V gene's germline CDR1 is SGHRS and CDR2 YFSETQ. The CDR3 runs to 15 residues. DNA for the CDR3: TGCGCCAGCAGCTTACTAGCGGTCAACACCGGGGAGCTGTTTTTT. This encodes CASSLLAVNTGELFF.

This sequence joins TRBV5-5 and TRBJ1-1, with D possibly being TRBD1 (5 bases). The CDR3 is made up of 14 amino acids. Germline V gives CDR1 SGHKS, CDR2 YYEKEE (reference sequence). Trimming took off 4 bases at V and 3 bases at J, with 13 bases between the two ends. The CDR3 here is CASSPPGGDTEAFF. CDR3 sequence (DNA): TGTGCCAGCAGCCCCCCGGGGGGGGACACTGAAGCTTTCTTT.

There are a few counts of this clone. The chain carries TRBV6-5 and TRBJ1-2, with 7 nucleotides matching TRBD1. J gave up 7 bases and V 5 bases, and 10 bases lay outside the gene matches. This CDR3 has 14 amino acids. CDR1 and CDR2 from the germline V gene are MNHEY and SVGAGI. CDR3 DNA sequence: TGTGCCAGCAGTCGACAGGGAGGAGCTTCTGGCTACACCTTC. This encodes CASSRQGGASGYTF.

The rearrangement uses TRBV6-1 and TRBJ2-5; no reliable D call. This CDR3 spans 11 amino acids. Germline V gives CDR1 MNHNS, CDR2 SASEGT. V was clipped by 5 bases and J by 5 bases, with 6 bases between them. CDR3 residues: CASSYGETQYF. CDR3 DNA: TGTGCCAGCAGTTACGGGGAGACCCAGTACTTC.

Regarding this clone: Different DNA sequences within this sample yield the same CDR3. The CDR3 DNA sequence: TGCGCCAGCAGCCGCACGGGAGGGGGCACAGATACGCAGTATTTT. As protein: CASSRTGGGTDTQYF. V and J are TRBV5-1 and TRBJ2-3; 8 bases fit TRBD2. The CDR3 consists of 15 residues. The trim removed 4 bases at V and 1 base at J, leaving 5 bases unmatched. CDR1 and CDR2 from the germline V gene are SGHRS and YFSETQ.

The V and J genes are TRBV6-1 and TRBJ2-1, with TRBD2 matching over 12 bases. The V gene's germline CDR1 is MNHNS and CDR2 SASEGT. This CDR3 contains 14 residues. Trimming removed 5 bases from V and 8 bases from J; junction bases left unmatched: 4. The CDR3 sequence: CASSLLAGGHEQFF. CDR3 nucleotides: TGTGCCAGCAGTTTACTAGCGGGAGGTCATGAGCAGTTCTTC.

The count of this clone is one. The chain is built from TRBV6-5 and TRBJ1-1, with unresolved D. The CDR3 spans 14 residues. Trimming took 6 bases from V and 1 from J, leaving 12 bases between them. Per germline, CDR1 MNHEY and CDR2 SVGAGI. The CDR3 spells CASRGLGRNTEAFF. CDR3 in DNA: TGTGCCAGCAGAGGGCTCGGAAGGAACACTGAAGCTTTCTTT.

The chain links TRBV5-1 to TRBJ1-2; D is ambiguous. Germline V gene data show CDR1 as SGHRS and CDR2 as YFSETQ. V lost 0 bases and J 6 bases, leaving 15 bases between the germline ends. This CDR3 contains 15 residues. CDR3: CASSLEPNTKHGYTF. CDR3 sequence (DNA): TGCGCCAGCAGCTTGGAGCCTAATACCAAGCATGGCTACACCTTC. Variable domain in full (rest from reference TRBV5-1 and TRBJ1-2): KAGVTQTPRYLIKTRGQQVTLSCSPISGHRSVSWYQQTPGQGLQFLFEYFSETQRNKGNFPGRFSGRQFSNSRSEMNVSTLELGDSALYLCASSLEPNTKHGYTFGSGTRLTVV.

The rearrangement links TRBV2 to TRBJ2-2; no reliable D call. The V and J ends lost 7 bases and 3 bases respectively, with 15 bases between them. Per the germline V gene, CDR1 is SNHLY and CDR2 is FYNNEI. This CDR3 region has 15 residues. Written as DNA, the CDR3 is TGTGCCAGCAAGGTAACGAGCCTGGACACCGGGGAGCTGTTTTTT. Its translation: CASKVTSLDTGELFF.

The V call is TRBV5-1, the J call TRBJ2-2; 8 bases are shared with TRBD1. Germline-derived CDR1 and CDR2 are SGHRS and YFSETQ. The CDR3 extends over 17 amino acids. The trim removed 1 base at V and 2 bases at J, leaving 7 bases unmatched. CDR3 protein: CASSLIGGQGNTGELFF. For the CDR3, the DNA is TGCGCCAGCAGCTTGATCGGAGGACAGGGTAACACCGGGGAGCTGTTTTTT.

This clone was counted a single time. V is TRBV2 and J is TRBJ2-7; D may correspond to TRBD1 or TRBD2 (5 bases each). Per germline, CDR1 SNHLY and CDR2 FYNNEI. V was shortened by 7 bases and J by 2 bases, with 15 bases between the two germline ends. CDR3 size: 14 residues. CDR3 in amino acids: CASTQGPLAYEQYF. Written as DNA, the CDR3 is TGTGCCAGCACCCAGGGACCACTCGCCTACGAGCAGTACTTC.

The chain uses TRBV25-1 and TRBJ1-1; TRBD1 might be the D (6 bases). Trimming removed 10 bases at V and 6 bases at J, with 18 bases between. CDR1 is MGHDK and CDR2 is SYGVNS in the germline V gene. This CDR3 is built from 13 residues. CDR3 sequence reads: CATSNRDNPEAFF. The CDR3 bases are TGTGCCACCTCAAACAGGGATAACCCTGAAGCTTTCTTT.

This clone was detected only once. This specimen includes other DNA sequences encoding the same CDR3. The V and J genes are TRBV6-5 and TRBJ1-5; 8 bases fit TRBD1. Per the germline V gene, CDR1 is MNHEY and CDR2 is SVGAGI. Trimming took 6 bases from V and 5 from J; bases not matched to a gene: 6. The CDR3 loop spans 14 amino acids. For the CDR3, the DNA is TGTGCCAGCAGCCCCCGGACAGGGCATCAGCCCCAGCATTTT. Its protein product is CASSPRTGHQPQHF.